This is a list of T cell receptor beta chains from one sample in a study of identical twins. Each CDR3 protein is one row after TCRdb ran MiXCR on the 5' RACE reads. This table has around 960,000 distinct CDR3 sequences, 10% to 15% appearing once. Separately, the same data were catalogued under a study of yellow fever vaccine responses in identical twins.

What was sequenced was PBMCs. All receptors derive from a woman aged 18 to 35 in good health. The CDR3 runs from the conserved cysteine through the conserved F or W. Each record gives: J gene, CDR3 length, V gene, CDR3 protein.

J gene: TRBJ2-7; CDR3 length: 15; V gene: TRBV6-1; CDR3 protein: CASKVGRGASYEQYF
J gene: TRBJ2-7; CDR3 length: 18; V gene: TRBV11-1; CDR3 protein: CASSPLRSRDRVPPEQYF
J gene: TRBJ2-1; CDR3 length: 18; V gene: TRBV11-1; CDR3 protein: CASSLGLAGVQGIGEQFF
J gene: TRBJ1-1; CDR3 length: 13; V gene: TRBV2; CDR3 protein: CASSVETANEAFF
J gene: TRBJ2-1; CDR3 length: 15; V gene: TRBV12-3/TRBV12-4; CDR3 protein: CASSPRRGWDNEQFF
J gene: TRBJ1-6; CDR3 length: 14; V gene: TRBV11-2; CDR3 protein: CASSLGVGNSPLHF
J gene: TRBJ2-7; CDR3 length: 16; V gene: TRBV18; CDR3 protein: CASSSRPRGRTYEQYF
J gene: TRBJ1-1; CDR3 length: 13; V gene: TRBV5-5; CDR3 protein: CASSLDFGTEAFF
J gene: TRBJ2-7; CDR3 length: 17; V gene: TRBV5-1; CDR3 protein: CASSLGGAGGVSYEQYF
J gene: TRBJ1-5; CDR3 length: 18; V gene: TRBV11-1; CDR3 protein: CVSSPGTGKRESNQPQHF
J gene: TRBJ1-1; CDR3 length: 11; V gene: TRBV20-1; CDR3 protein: CSIRGFTEAFF
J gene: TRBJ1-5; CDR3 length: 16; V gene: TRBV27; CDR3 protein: CASSPTTGGSNQPQHF
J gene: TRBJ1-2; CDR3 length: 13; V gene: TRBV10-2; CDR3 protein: CASSERTFYGYTF
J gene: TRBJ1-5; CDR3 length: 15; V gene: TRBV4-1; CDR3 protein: CASSQGTVGNQPQHF
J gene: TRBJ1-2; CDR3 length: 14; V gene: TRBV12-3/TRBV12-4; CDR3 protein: CASTYAGRRGVYTF
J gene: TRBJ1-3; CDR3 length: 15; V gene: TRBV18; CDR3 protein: CASSPDRATGNTIYF
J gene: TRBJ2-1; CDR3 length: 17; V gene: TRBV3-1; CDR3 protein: CASSPTLRLAGLNEQFF
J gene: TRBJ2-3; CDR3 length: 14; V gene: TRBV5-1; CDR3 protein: CASSLGGLLQAQYF
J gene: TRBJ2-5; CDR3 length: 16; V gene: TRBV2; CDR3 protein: CASSEVAGAVGETQYF
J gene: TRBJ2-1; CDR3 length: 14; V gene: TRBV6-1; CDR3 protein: CASERTSGRNEQFF
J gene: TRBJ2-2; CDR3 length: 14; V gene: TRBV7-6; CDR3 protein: CASSLEELRGELFF
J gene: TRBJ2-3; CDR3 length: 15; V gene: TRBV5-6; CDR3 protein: CASSFRDRLTDTQYF
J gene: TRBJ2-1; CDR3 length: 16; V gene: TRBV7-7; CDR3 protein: CASSPLGTSGGNEQFF
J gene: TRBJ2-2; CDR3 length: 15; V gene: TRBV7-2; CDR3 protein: CASSFVQGAVGELFF
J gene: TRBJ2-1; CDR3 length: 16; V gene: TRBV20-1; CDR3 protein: CSARDRRGQGFYEQFF
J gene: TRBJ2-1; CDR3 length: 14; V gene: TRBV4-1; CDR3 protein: CASSQDLGDNEQFF
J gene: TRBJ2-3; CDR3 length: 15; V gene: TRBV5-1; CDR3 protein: CASSLPTGYTDTQYF
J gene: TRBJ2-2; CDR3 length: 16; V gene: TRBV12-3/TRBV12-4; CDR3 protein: CASSPDRGANTGELFF
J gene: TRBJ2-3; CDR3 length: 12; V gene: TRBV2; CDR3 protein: CASMGREGTQYF
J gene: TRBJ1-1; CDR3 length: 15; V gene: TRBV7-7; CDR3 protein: CASSGRFGGVAEAFF
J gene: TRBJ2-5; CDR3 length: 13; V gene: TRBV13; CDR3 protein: CASQLGSQETQYF
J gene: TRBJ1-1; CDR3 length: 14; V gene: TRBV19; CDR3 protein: CASSSRSGGTEAFF
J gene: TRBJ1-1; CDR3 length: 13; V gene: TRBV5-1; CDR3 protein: CASSPMGNTEAFF
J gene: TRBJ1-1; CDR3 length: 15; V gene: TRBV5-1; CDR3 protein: CASSLTGRESTEAFF
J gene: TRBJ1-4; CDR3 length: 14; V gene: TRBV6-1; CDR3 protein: CASSDGVDRGKLFF
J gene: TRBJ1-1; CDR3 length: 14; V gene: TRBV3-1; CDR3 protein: CASSRRQGTTEAFF
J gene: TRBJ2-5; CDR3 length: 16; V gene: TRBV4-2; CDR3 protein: CASSQPGLAGDLAQYF
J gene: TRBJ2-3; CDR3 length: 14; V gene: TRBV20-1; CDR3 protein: CSARKGASTDTQYF
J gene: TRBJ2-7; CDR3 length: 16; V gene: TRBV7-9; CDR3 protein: CASSLRTGQGAYEQYF
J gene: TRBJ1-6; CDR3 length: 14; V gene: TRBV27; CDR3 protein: CASSLYGSNSPLHF
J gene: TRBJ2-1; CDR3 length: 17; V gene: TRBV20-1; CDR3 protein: CSATTSGMSGLRNEQFF
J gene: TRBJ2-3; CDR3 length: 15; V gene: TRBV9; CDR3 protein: CASSPHSGGTDTQYF
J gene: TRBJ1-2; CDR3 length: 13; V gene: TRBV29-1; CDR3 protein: CSAMTEGTYGYTF
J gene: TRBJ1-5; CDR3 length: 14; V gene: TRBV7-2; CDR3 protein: CASSFLFSNQPQHF
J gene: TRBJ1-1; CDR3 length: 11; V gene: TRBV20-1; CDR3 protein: CSAQQGTEAFF